This T cell receptor beta chain was recovered during a study of cytomegalovirus exposure and HLA in healthy donors. About the research overall: Researchers previously reported finding 90 million to 120 million unique TCR beta sequences from approximately 200 million T cells.

Study results and limitations: Rare TCR sequences dominated, though some public TCRs recurred in many donors. Across HLA loci, a later analysis found differing TCR association rates, with DRB1 most and HLA-C fewest.

Participants comprised healthy donors of bone marrow. The PCR had 60 Vbeta and 13 Jbeta primers. Libraries were prepared by immunoSEQ multiplex PCR; TCRdb keeps only in-frame clonotypes and omits some of them. Of around 100,000 clones in the sample, about three fifths are singletons; the top ten hold around 4%. This clone was seen a few times. Its antigen is still unknown. The CDR3 has 18 amino acids. J gave up 0 bases and V 0 bases, and 10 bases lay outside the gene matches. Germline lookup yields CDR1 SGHRS and CDR2 YFSETQ. The gene calls are TRBV5-1 and TRBJ2-3; 7 bases are shared with TRBD1. The sample comprised PBMCs. The receptor's source is a man aged 25-45 years in good health and CMV-seronegative. CDR3 amino acids: CASSLVTGTASSTDTQYF. CDR3 DNA: TGCGCCAGCAGCTTGGTAACAGGGACAGCTTCTAGCACAGATACGCAGTATTTT. Using reference TRBV5-1 and TRBJ2-3 for the parts outside the CDR3, the full variable domain is KAGVTQTPRYLIKTRGQQVTLSCSPISGHRSVSWYQQTPGQGLQFLFEYFSETQRNKGNFPGRFSGRQFSNSRSEMNVSTLELGDSALYLCASSLVTGTASSTDTQYFGPGTRLTVL.